Described below is a single TCR beta chain sequence and its context. V shed 5 bases and J 2 bases; nucleotides not matched to a gene: 4. The CDR3 consists of 15 residues. CDR1 is MGHRA and CDR2 is YSYEKL in the germline V gene. The data were taken from a study of control samples from healthy donors and cancer patients. Produced via immunoSEQ multiplex PCR; TCRdb's table is partial and in-frame only. Altogether 96,000 or so clones are present, 93% being singletons, with the ten largest covering less than 10%. Sequencing was performed on blood. This chain links TRBV4-1 with TRBJ2-7, with 12 bases fitting TRBD1. This clonotype originated in a man aged 18 to 29 in good health. For the CDR3, the DNA is TGCGCCAGCAGCACCGGGGACAGGGGGCCCTACGAGCAGTACTTC. This codes for CASSTGDRGPYEQYF.